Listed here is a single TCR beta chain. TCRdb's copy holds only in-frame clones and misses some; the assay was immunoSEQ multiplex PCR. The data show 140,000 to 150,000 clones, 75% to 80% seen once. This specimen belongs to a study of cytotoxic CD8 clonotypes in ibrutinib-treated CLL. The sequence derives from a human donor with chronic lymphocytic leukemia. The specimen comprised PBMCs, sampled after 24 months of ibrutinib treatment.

CDR3 bases: TGTGCCAGCAGCTTAGCCCCCCAGGTTGGTGGCACTGAAGCTTTCTTT. Translating gives CASSLAPQVGGTEAFF. J is TRBJ1-1 and V is TRBV7-3; D call uncertain. The CDR3 runs to 16 residues. The germline CDR1 and CDR2 sequences are SGHTA and FQGTGA. Deletions cut 2 bases from V and 4 bases from J, with 17 bases between.